This T cell receptor (beta chain) was captured in a study of OX40 agonist ivuxolimab in advanced cancers. Turning to the study itself: Patients were treated with intravenous ivuxolimab, dosed at 0.01 to 10 mg/kg and infused every 2 weeks. Patients receiving dose escalation had hepatocellular carcinoma, melanoma, renal cell or head and neck cancer. Study-level findings and limits: Researchers did not determine the expanded peripheral T cells' antigen specificity.

In regard to this clone: Its matching antigen is unknown.

Blood specimens came from baseline, cycle 4 day 1, and cycle 7 day 1. The CDR3 length is 15 residues. The germline V and J ends were trimmed by 8 bases and 0 bases, with 15 bases remaining between them. Germline lookup yields CDR1 SGDLS and CDR2 YYNGEE. Some clones are missing from TCRdb's copy, which holds only in-frame ones; the method was immunoSEQ multiplex PCR. The sample yields under 45,000 clones, about 78% seen once. This sequence originates from an adult with an advanced solid tumor such as melanoma, head and neck, liver or kidney cancer. This chain links TRBV9 with TRBJ1-3; D is perhaps TRBD1 (6 bases). Sample: CD4+ or CD8+ T cells sorted from blood, taken in a trial of the OX40 agonist ivuxolimab. The CDR3 spells CASGGQLFSGNTIYF. CDR3 bases: TGTGCCAGTGGGGGGCAGCTTTTCTCTGGAAACACCATATATTTT.